What follows are 25 T cell receptor beta chains derived from one specimen sequenced in a study of blood T cell repertoires in COVID-19. Generated by immunoSEQ multiplex PCR, the TCRdb table keeps only in-frame clones and is missing some. Counted here are 70,000 to 95,000 clones, under 90% occurring once; the ten biggest clones make up 12%. The source material was peripheral blood. These receptors were taken from a woman between 40 and 50 years old with active or convalescent COVID-19.

V usage is TRBV3-1 (or the pseudogene TRBV3-2) and J usage is TRBJ2-3, with a tentative D call TRBD2 (6 bases). The CDR3 totals 16 residues. The V and J ends lost 4 bases and 4 bases respectively, with 18 bases between them. The germline gives CDR1 LGHDT, CDR2 YNNKEL (reference sequence). The CDR3 is CASSLTGAPSADTQYF. The CDR3, as DNA: TGTGCCAGCAGCCTCACTGGGGCCCCTAGCGCAGATACGCAGTATTTT.

The chain couples TRBV14 to TRBJ2-3; 9 bases line up with TRBD2. V lost 4 bases and J lost 4; bases outside the gene matches: 9. CDR1 and CDR2 from the germline V gene are SGHDN and FVKESK. The CDR3 loop spans 16 amino acids. CDR3 nucleotides: TGTGCCAGCAGCCCACCGGGACTAGCTAGTGCAGATACGCAGTATTTT. Its translation is CASSPPGLASADTQYF.

This clone was seen only once. V is TRBV6-5 and J is TRBJ2-7; D is perhaps TRBD2 (6 bases). The germline V gene has CDR1 MNHEY and CDR2 SVGAGI. The CDR3 length is 12 residues. V dropped 8 bases and J dropped 5 bases, with 13 bases sitting between them. The CDR3 DNA reads TGTGCCAGCGGTCGGTGGGAGGACGAGCAGTACTTC. It yields the protein CASGRWEDEQYF.

The rearrangement uses TRBV10-3 and TRBJ1-5; D may be TRBD1 (5 bases). V was trimmed by 7 bases and J by 4 bases, leaving 11 bases between them. The CDR3 runs 13 residues. Germline V gene data show CDR1 as ENHRY and CDR2 as SYGVKD. CDR3 coding DNA: TGTGCCATCACACAGGATCTTAATCAGCCCCAGCATTTT. Its translation is CAITQDLNQPQHF.

This chain uses TRBV18 with TRBJ2-6, with a weak D call TRBD2 (5 bases). The CDR3 is made up of 15 amino acids. V lost 4 bases, J lost 4 bases, and 11 bases lay in between. Germline CDR1 reads KGHSH; CDR2 reads LQKENI. The CDR3 is CASSQGLAGANVLTF. CDR3 nucleotides: TGTGCCAGCTCACAAGGACTTGCCGGGGCCAACGTCCTGACTTTC.

The chain is built from TRBV4-3 and TRBJ1-2; D not resolved. Between the trimmed V and J ends, which lost 1 base and 4 bases, there was a span of 13 bases. Germline loops: CDR1 LGHNA, CDR2 YSLEER. This CDR3 contains 15 residues. CDR3 coding DNA: TGCGCCAGCAGCCAAGTATCCGGGAGCTTCTATGGCTACACCTTC. Its translation: CASSQVSGSFYGYTF.

The chain joins TRBV5-4 to TRBJ2-5; TRBD2 agrees at 9 bases. There are 16 residues in the CDR3. CDR1 SGHNT and CDR2 YYREEE come from the germline V gene (reference sequence). After removal of 3 bases from V and 1 base from J, the junction contained 7 bases not matched to a gene. Here the CDR3 reads CASSWTGSGGQETQYF. The CDR3 DNA reads as TGTGCCAGCAGCTGGACGGGTAGCGGGGGCCAAGAGACCCAGTACTTC.

The chain carries TRBV2 and TRBJ1-4; possible D gene TRBD1, 5 bases. The CDR3 has 15 residues. The V end was cut by 4 bases, the J end by 0 bases, with 9 bases between. The germline gives CDR1 SNHLY, CDR2 FYNNEI. Here the CDR3 DNA reads TGTGCCAGCAGTGGGTGGGGGGCAACTAATGAAAAACTGTTTTTT. Translating it yields CASSGWGATNEKLFF.

This chain connects TRBV10-3 to TRBJ2-7, with 10 bases identical to TRBD2. This CDR3 is built from 14 residues. Germline CDR1 ENHRY, CDR2 SYGVKD. Trimming at V came to 6 bases and at J to 4 bases, leaving 6 bases not matched to a gene. CDR3 in amino acids: CAIRVAGGPYEQYF. CDR3 DNA: TGTGCCATCAGGGTAGCGGGGGGACCGTACGAGCAGTACTTC.

On this clone itself: This sample includes further DNA sequences coding for the same CDR3. The gene calls are TRBV7-2 and TRBJ2-7; maybe TRBD2 (6 bases). Germline lookup yields CDR1 SGHTA and CDR2 FQGNSA. CDR3 length: 15 amino acids. V lost 2 bases, J lost 0 bases, and 11 bases lay in between. CDR3 loop: CASSLRDGSSYEQYF. CDR3 nucleotides: TGTGCCAGCAGCTTACGAGACGGGAGCTCCTACGAGCAGTACTTC.

The chain links TRBV27 to TRBJ2-7; 12 positions agree with TRBD1. CDR3 length: 17 amino acids. Germline assignment: CDR1 MNHEY and CDR2 SMNVEV (reference sequence). Trimming took 0 bases from V and 3 from J; bases not matched to a gene: 6. The CDR3 here is CASSLSPGQGAIYEQYF. The DNA of the CDR3 is TGTGCCAGCAGTTTATCACCGGGACAGGGGGCAATCTACGAGCAGTACTTC.

This clone has a single count. J is TRBJ2-1 and V is TRBV7-9; 7 bases are shared with TRBD1. This CDR3 contains 13 residues. With V trimmed by 2 bases and J by 8 bases, 3 bases remained unmatched. CDR1 and CDR2 (germline): SEHNR, FQNEAQ (reference sequence). The CDR3 reads CASSLLTGHEQFF. The CDR3 nucleotides read TGTGCCAGCAGCTTACTGACAGGGCATGAGCAGTTCTTC.

The chain carries TRBV28 and TRBJ1-5; tentative D call: TRBD1 (5 bases). Trimming removed 2 bases at V and 9 bases at J, with 14 bases between. The CDR3 runs 14 residues. CDR1 is MDHEN and CDR2 is SYDVKM in the germline V gene. CDR3 protein: CASSLGGPGGPQHF. In nucleotides, the CDR3 is TGTGCCAGCAGTTTAGGAGGGCCCGGGGGGCCCCAGCATTTT.

This rearrangement joins TRBV19 to TRBJ2-1; 8 bases are a match to TRBD2. The ends lost 1 base at V and 5 bases at J; junction bases unmatched: 7. The germline gives CDR1 LNHDA, CDR2 SQIVND (reference sequence). CDR3 length equals 16 residues. CDR3 coding DNA: TGTGCCAGTAGTATAGGACCGGGAGGGCCGGACAATGAGCAGTTCTTC. It yields the protein CASSIGPGGPDNEQFF.

This clone was counted a single time. V gene TRBV2 combines with J gene TRBJ2-5, with 8 bases aligning to TRBD2. The germline V gene has CDR1 SNHLY and CDR2 FYNNEI. Unmatched junction bases numbered 3, after V lost 8 bases and J lost 1 base. The CDR3 is 13 amino acids. The CDR3 reads CASRGGTQETQYF. CDR3 DNA: TGTGCCAGCCGGGGGGGAACCCAAGAGACCCAGTACTTC. Drawing the rest from reference TRBV2 and TRBJ2-5, the complete variable domain is EPEVTQTPSHQVTQMGQEVILRCVPISNHLYFYWYRQILGQKVEFLVSFYNNEISEKSEIFDDQFSVERPDGSNFTLKIRSTKLEDSAMYFCASRGGTQETQYFGPGTRLLVL.

A single count supports this clone. J is TRBJ2-3 and V is TRBV5-1; TRBD1 might be the D (8 bases). Germline-derived CDR1 and CDR2 are SGHRS and YFSETQ. The CDR3 covers 16 residues. V lost 3 bases and J lost 9, with 23 bases in between. The CDR3 is CASSSLGTGGGRTQYF. The CDR3 bases are TGCGCCAGCAGCTCGCTCGGCACAGGGGGGGGTCGCACGCAGTATTTT.

The chain links TRBV9 to TRBJ2-1; 9 bases map to TRBD2. This CDR3 is built from 16 residues. CDR1 is SGDLS, CDR2 YYNGEE, per germline. Unmatched junction bases numbered 6, after V lost 0 bases and J lost 5 bases. The CDR3 sequence is CASSVGLAGPNNEQFF. DNA for the CDR3: TGTGCCAGCAGCGTAGGCCTAGCGGGACCGAACAATGAGCAGTTCTTC.

This chain uses TRBV28 with TRBJ2-5, with 8 bases that match TRBD1. The CDR3 sequence is 16 residues long. With V trimmed by 4 bases and J by 2 bases, 9 bases remained unmatched. Germline CDR1 reads MDHEN; CDR2 reads SYDVKM. The CDR3 bases are TGTGCCAGCAGTTCGGATCCGACAGGGGTTCAAGAGACCCAGTACTTC. This encodes CASSSDPTGVQETQYF.

V usage is TRBV6-6 and J usage is TRBJ1-1; no definite D call. This CDR3 has 16 amino acids. Trimming stripped 2 bases from V and 1 base from J, with 14 bases between. Germline assignment: CDR1 MNHNY and CDR2 SVGAGI (reference sequence). DNA of the CDR3: TGTGCCAGCAGTTACGGGCCACAGAGCCAGAACACTGAAGCTTTCTTT. This gives the protein CASSYGPQSQNTEAFF.

V usage is TRBV27 and J usage is TRBJ2-7, with 8 bases lining up with TRBD1. From germline, CDR1 is MNHEY and CDR2 SMNVEV (reference sequence). The CDR3 has 15 amino acids. V shed 6 bases, J shed 7 bases, and the junction held 14 bases outside the gene matches. CDR3 residues: CASSLGQGRAWEQYF. The CDR3 bases are TGTGCCAGCAGCCTAGGACAGGGAAGGGCGTGGGAGCAGTACTTC.

The chain links TRBV29-1 to TRBJ1-1, with a possible D match to TRBD1 (6 bases). Trimming removed 3 bases at V and 4 bases at J, with 24 bases between. CDR3 length: 17 residues. The germline CDR1 and CDR2 sequences are SQVTM and ANQGSEA. The CDR3 sequence: CSVDGEELRGSGTEAFF. The CDR3 region has the DNA TGCAGCGTTGATGGTGAGGAGCTCAGGGGCTCGGGCACTGAAGCTTTCTTT.

The V gene is TRBV10-3, the J gene TRBJ2-5; weak D call: TRBD1 (5 bases). The CDR3 loop spans 13 amino acids. V lost 7 bases and J lost 3, with 12 bases in between. Looked up from germline, CDR1 is ENHRY and CDR2 is SYGVKD. CDR3 nucleotide sequence: TGTGCCATCACGCCGGGCAGGGAAGAGACCCAGTACTTC. It yields the protein CAITPGREETQYF.

The chain combines TRBV20-1 with TRBJ1-1; 8 positions agree with TRBD1. The CDR3 sequence is 11 residues long. V gave up 5 bases and J gave up 6 bases; unmatched junction bases: 2. Germline V gene lookup returns CDR1 DFQATT and CDR2 SNEGSKA (reference sequence). In DNA form, the CDR3 reads TGCAGTGCTGGACAGGGATCTGAAGCTTTCTTT. It encodes CSAGQGSEAFF.

The count of this clone is one. CDR3 amino acids: CASSVPGLAYNEQFF. The CDR3 region has the DNA TGTGCCAGCAGCGTCCCGGGACTAGCTTACAATGAGCAGTTCTTC. This rearrangement joins TRBV11-2 to TRBJ2-1; TRBD2 agrees at 9 bases. The CDR3 sequence is 15 residues long. The trim removed 5 bases at V and 4 bases at J, leaving 6 bases unmatched. Germline CDR1 SGHAT, CDR2 FQNNGV.

This clone was seen once. The rearrangement uses TRBV5-5 and TRBJ2-7; TRBD1 matches at 9 bases. The CDR3 contains 14 residues. CDR1 and CDR2 from the germline V gene are SGHKS and YYEKEE (reference sequence). Germline trimming cut 4 bases from V and 2 bases from J; bases unmatched to any gene: 4. The CDR3 sequence is CASSDRQGAYEQYF. CDR3 in DNA: TGTGCCAGCAGCGATCGACAGGGGGCCTACGAGCAGTACTTC.